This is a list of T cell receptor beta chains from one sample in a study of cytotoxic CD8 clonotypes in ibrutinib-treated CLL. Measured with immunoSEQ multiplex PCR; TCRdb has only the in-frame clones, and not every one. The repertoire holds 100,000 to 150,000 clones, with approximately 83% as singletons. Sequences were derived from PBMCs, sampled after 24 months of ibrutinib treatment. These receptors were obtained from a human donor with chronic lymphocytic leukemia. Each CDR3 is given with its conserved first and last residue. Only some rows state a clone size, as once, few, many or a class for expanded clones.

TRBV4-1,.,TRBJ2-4,CASSRGLAGGRIAKNIQYF
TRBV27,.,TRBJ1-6,CASSSITLQNNSPLHF
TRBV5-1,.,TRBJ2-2,CASTLTPGEHGELFF
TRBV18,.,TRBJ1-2,CASSSDRAAGGYTF
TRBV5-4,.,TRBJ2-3,CASSSIAGSDTQYF
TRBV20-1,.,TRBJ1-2,CSAREDRGYTF
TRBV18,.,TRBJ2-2,CASSRTSGAIGGELFF
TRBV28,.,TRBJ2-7,CASSWGTGGYEQYF
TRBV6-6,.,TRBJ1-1,CASRPGGRGEAFF
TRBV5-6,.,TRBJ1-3,CASSLRTAFSGNTIYF
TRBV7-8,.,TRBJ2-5,CASSPGQGVETQYF
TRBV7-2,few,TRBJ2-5,CASSLDRFGETQYF
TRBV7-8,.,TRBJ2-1,CASSQKGTLYNEQFF
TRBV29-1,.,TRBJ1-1,CSVEDEGQLAFF
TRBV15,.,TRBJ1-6,CATSGGSRVYSPLHF
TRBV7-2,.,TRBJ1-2,CASSERTNYGYTF
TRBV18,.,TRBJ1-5,CASSPPGTGTPGNQPQHF
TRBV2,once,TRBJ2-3,CASSGRGGRTDTQYF
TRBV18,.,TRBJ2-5,CASSLQETQYF
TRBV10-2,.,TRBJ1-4,CASSDVYRTNEKLFF
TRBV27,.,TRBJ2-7,CASSRAPQWTVSYEQYF
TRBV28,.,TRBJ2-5,CASSPVGRGIQETQYF
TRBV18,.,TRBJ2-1,CASSPGLTYNEQFF
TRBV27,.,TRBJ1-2,CASSGGQGFYGYTF
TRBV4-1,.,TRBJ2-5,CASSLPGTGPETQYF
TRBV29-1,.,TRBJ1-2,CSVERGQGHYGYTF
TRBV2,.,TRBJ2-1,CASSSTTSGRHNEQFF
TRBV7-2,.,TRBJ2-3,CASRRAGGPEGDF
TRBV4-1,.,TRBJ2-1,CASSQVVTIGEQFF
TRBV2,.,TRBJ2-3,CASSDDNDTQYF
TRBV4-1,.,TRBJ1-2,CASSQVAGQSYGYTF
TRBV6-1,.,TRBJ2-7,CASTLAGEYKQYF
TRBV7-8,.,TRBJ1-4,CASRGRGLELFF
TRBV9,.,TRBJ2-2,CASSGGLNTGELFF
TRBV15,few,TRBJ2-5,CATSGRLAEETQYF
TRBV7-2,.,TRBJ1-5,CASSLGGFQPQHF
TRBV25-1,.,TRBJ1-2,CASSASPGGPKSYTF
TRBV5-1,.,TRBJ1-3,CASSSTTGGSSGNTIYF